The 18 T cell receptor beta chains in this list originate from one sample, sequenced in a study of cytomegalovirus exposure and HLA in healthy donors. Amplification used 60 Vbeta primers and 13 Jbeta primers. TCRdb keeps only in-frame clones here, not all; method: immunoSEQ multiplex PCR. Of about 140,000 clones listed, over 70% are singletons. The specimen sequenced was PBMCs. The origin of the receptors is a woman between 40 and 55 years old in good health and CMV-seronegative.

This chain connects TRBV11-3 to TRBJ2-2, with TRBD2 matching 7 bases. Germline CDR1 is SGHNT and CDR2 is YENEEA. Trimming took 5 bases from V and 6 from J; bases not matched to a gene: 9. The CDR3 is 15 amino acids. Here the CDR3 DNA reads TGTGCCAGCAGCCCGGGGGGTGAAATAGCCGGGGAGCTGTTTTTT. Protein: CASSPGGEIAGELFF.

The rearrangement links TRBV9 to TRBJ2-6, with 9 bases that match TRBD1. The CDR3 extends over 17 amino acids. Germline assignment: CDR1 SGDLS and CDR2 YYNGEE. V was pared by 4 bases and J by 2 bases, with 7 bases of the junction left unmatched. CDR3 in DNA: TGTGCCAGCAGCACACAGGGGGCGCGGACTGGGGCCAACGTCCTGACTTTC. It encodes CASSTQGARTGANVLTF.

This chain joins TRBV27 and TRBJ2-7; possibly TRBD1 for D (6 bases). V was pared by 3 bases and J by 5 bases, with 8 bases between. CDR1 is MNHEY, CDR2 SMNVEV, per germline (reference sequence). This CDR3 is built from 12 residues. This CDR3 is CASSFTGHEQYF. The CDR3 DNA is TGTGCCAGCAGTTTCACAGGGCACGAGCAGTACTTC.

This clone was picked up a small number of times. This sequence joins TRBV5-6 and TRBJ2-5; possibly TRBD1 for D (6 bases). The V end lost 0 bases, the J end lost 7 bases, and 28 bases lay between the germline ends. Germline-derived CDR1 and CDR2 are SGHDT and YYEEEE. This CDR3 contains 19 residues. As DNA, the CDR3 is TGTGCCAGCAGCTTGGGAGCTCGTAACTGGGACAAGGGACCGCGGACCCAGTACTTC. This codes for CASSLGARNWDKGPRTQYF.

The chain recombines TRBV19 with TRBJ1-2, with a weak D call TRBD1 (5 bases). The CDR3 totals 16 residues. The V end was cut by 3 bases, the J end by 2 bases, with 16 bases between. Germline assignment: CDR1 LNHDA and CDR2 SQIVND (reference sequence). The CDR3 loop is CASSIGGGGANYGYTF. CDR3 sequence (DNA): TGTGCCAGTAGTATTGGAGGAGGCGGGGCGAACTATGGCTACACCTTC.

This rearrangement joins TRBV6-1 to TRBJ1-3; no clear D. Per germline, CDR1 MNHNS and CDR2 SASEGT. V shed 2 bases and J shed 8 bases, with 13 bases lying between them. This CDR3 is 14 amino acids long. CDR3 residues: CASSENISEDTIYF. CDR3 DNA: TGTGCCAGCAGTGAAAATATCTCGGAGGACACCATATATTTT.

The table lists this clone with a count of one. The rearrangement links TRBV27 to TRBJ2-7; tentatively, D is TRBD1 (5 bases). V was shortened by 6 bases and J by 6 bases, with 12 bases between the two germline ends. Germline V gene sequence: CDR1 MNHEY, CDR2 SMNVEV (reference sequence). The CDR3 has 12 residues. The CDR3, as DNA: TGTGCCAGCAGCAGGGTCCAGGGCGAGCAGTACTTC. Encoded protein: CASSRVQGEQYF.

V gene TRBV9 combines with J gene TRBJ1-2, with D possibly TRBD1 on 6 matching bases. Germline-derived CDR1 and CDR2 are SGDLS and YYNGEE. The CDR3 sequence is 12 residues long. V dropped 3 bases and J dropped 5 bases, with 8 bases sitting between them. DNA for the CDR3: TGTGCCAGCAGCGCCACAGGGTATGGCTACACCTTC. Translated, it gives CASSATGYGYTF.

J is TRBJ1-1 and V is TRBV6-6; 7 positions agree with TRBD1. The CDR3 totals 16 residues. From germline, CDR1 is MNHNY and CDR2 SVGAGI (reference sequence). J lost 5 bases, V lost 5 bases, and 14 bases had no gene match. The CDR3 DNA follows: TGTGCCAGCAGTCCCCCCCGGGCAGGGGGTGAAACTGAAGCTTTCTTT. As protein: CASSPPRAGGETEAFF.

The sample holds a few counts of this clone. The rearrangement joins TRBV28 to TRBJ1-4, with 7 bases lining up with TRBD1. V shed 3 bases, J shed 10 bases, and the junction held 17 bases outside the gene matches. This CDR3 spans 17 amino acids. The germline V gene has CDR1 MDHEN and CDR2 SYDVKM. The CDR3 region is CASSFGSNQGGIGKLFF. CDR3 DNA sequence: TGTGCCAGCAGTTTTGGGTCCAACCAGGGGGGAATCGGAAAACTGTTTTTT.

This clone was counted ten times or more. The rearrangement uses TRBV2 and TRBJ1-2, with TRBD1 matching over 7 bases. The CDR3 is 16 amino acids. The germline V gene encodes CDR1 SNHLY and CDR2 FYNNEI. With 4 bases clipped from V and 2 bases from J, the junction kept 10 bases outside the gene matches. CDR3 nucleotides: TGTGCCAGCAGTGGCCCCATCCCGGGACAGAACTATGGCTACACCTTC. It translates to CASSGPIPGQNYGYTF.

The chain carries TRBV6-6 and TRBJ2-5; TRBD2 agrees at 13 bases. The length of the CDR3 is 16 residues. Looked up from germline, CDR1 is MNHNY and CDR2 is SVGAGI (reference sequence). With V trimmed by 7 bases and J by 1 base, 6 bases remained unmatched. Here the CDR3 DNA reads TGTGCCAGCACCCCGACTAGCGGGGGGACCCAAGAGACCCAGTACTTC. Its protein is CASTPTSGGTQETQYF.

This sequence joins TRBV5-1 and TRBJ2-7; 10 nucleotides align to TRBD1. V was clipped by 0 bases and J by 3 bases; unmatched bases: 6. In germline, CDR1 is SGHRS, CDR2 YFSETQ. The CDR3 is made up of 16 amino acids. The CDR3 region is CASSLGQGAQDYEQYF. In DNA form, the CDR3 reads TGCGCCAGCAGCTTGGGACAGGGGGCGCAGGACTACGAGCAGTACTTC.

V and J are TRBV27 and TRBJ1-6; TRBD1 might be the D (5 bases). Germline-derived CDR1 and CDR2 are MNHEY and SMNVEV (reference sequence). V was cut by 5 bases and J by 3 bases, with 14 bases left in between. The CDR3 runs 16 residues. The CDR3 reads CASSTRPGDYNSPLHF. In DNA, the CDR3 is TGTGCCAGCAGTACGCGCCCGGGGGACTATAATTCACCCCTCCACTTT.

Here the CDR3 reads CASRLGQDSYEQYF. In DNA form, the CDR3 reads TGTGCCAGCAGACTGGGACAGGACTCCTACGAGCAGTACTTC. This chain connects TRBV6-5 to TRBJ2-7; 8 nucleotides agree with TRBD1. Germline CDR1 MNHEY, CDR2 SVGAGI. V gave up 6 bases and J gave up 0 bases; unmatched junction bases: 4. The CDR3 length is 14 residues.

This rearrangement joins TRBV28 to TRBJ1-2, with a weak D call TRBD1 (6 bases). The ends were cut back, 5 bases at V and 5 bases at J, with 15 bases in the middle. This CDR3 is 14 amino acids long. CDR1 and CDR2 (germline): MDHEN, SYDVKM. In DNA form, the CDR3 reads TGTGCCAGCAGTCTTACAGGGAAGTATTATGGCTACACCTTC. This sequence encodes CASSLTGKYYGYTF.

This clone occurred a few times. The chain employs TRBV29-1 and TRBJ2-3, with a tentative D call TRBD2 (6 bases). The germline V and J ends were trimmed by 4 bases and 2 bases, with 13 bases remaining between them. There are 14 residues in the CDR3. Germline loops: CDR1 SQVTM, CDR2 ANQGSEA. The DNA of the CDR3 is TGCAGCGTTGTGGTTACGGGGGACACAGATACGCAGTATTTT. This sequence encodes CSVVVTGDTDTQYF.

This chain connects TRBV14 to TRBJ1-2; D possibly corresponds to TRBD1 (5 bases). The CDR3 length is 14 residues. Germline CDR1 reads SGHDN; CDR2 reads FVKESK. The V gene lost 0 bases and the J gene lost 4 bases, with 9 bases spanning the gap. The CDR3 region has the DNA TGTGCCAGCAGCCAAGATCCCAGGGCCTATGGCTACACCTTC. Protein sequence: CASSQDPRAYGYTF.